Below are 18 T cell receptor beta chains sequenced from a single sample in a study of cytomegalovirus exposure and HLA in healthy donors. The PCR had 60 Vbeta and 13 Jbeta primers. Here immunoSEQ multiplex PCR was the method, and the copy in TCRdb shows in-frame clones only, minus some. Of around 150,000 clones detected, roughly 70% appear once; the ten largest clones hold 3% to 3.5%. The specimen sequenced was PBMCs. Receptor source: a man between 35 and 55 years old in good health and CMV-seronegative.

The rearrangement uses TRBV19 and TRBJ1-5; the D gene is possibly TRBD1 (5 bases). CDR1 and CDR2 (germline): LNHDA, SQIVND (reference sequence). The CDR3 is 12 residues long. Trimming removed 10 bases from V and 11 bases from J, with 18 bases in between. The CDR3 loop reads CATRTGGLAQHF. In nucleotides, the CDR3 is TGTGCCACCCGGACGGGGGGTTTGGCCCAGCATTTT.

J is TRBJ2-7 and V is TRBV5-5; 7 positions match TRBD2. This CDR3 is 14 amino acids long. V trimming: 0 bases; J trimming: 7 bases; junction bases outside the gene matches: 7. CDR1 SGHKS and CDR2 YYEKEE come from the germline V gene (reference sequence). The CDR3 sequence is CASSLEVGGGEQYF. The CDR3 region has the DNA TGTGCCAGCAGCTTGGAGGTTGGGGGGGGAGAGCAGTACTTC.

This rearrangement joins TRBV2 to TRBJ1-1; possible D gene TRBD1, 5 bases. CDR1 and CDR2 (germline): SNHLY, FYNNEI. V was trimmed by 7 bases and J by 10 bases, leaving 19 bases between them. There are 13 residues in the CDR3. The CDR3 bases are TGTGCCAGCACCATAGGGGCGCGGGATAGAGCTTTCTTT. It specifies CASTIGARDRAFF.

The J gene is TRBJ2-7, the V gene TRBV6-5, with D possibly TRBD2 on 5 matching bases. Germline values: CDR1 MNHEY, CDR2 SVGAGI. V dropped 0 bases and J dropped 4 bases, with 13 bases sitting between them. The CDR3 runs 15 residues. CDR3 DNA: TGTGCCAGCAGTTACTCAGAGCGGCCAAGGTACGAGCAGTACTTC. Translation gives CASSYSERPRYEQYF.

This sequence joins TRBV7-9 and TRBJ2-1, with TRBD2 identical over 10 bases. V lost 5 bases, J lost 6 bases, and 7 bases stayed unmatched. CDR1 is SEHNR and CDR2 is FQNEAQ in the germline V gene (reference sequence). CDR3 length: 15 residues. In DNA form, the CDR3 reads TGTGCCAGCAGCGCTACTAGCGGGGTGGCCAATGAGCAGTTCTTC. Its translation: CASSATSGVANEQFF.

Here the CDR3 reads CASSLGQGETGELFF. The CDR3 DNA sequence: TGCGCCAGCAGCTTGGGACAGGGTGAGACCGGGGAGCTGTTTTTT. The V gene is TRBV5-1, the J gene TRBJ2-2, with 7 nucleotides matching TRBD1. This CDR3 region has 15 residues. Germline CDR1 SGHRS, CDR2 YFSETQ. Trimming removed 0 bases from V and 5 bases from J; junction bases left unmatched: 4.

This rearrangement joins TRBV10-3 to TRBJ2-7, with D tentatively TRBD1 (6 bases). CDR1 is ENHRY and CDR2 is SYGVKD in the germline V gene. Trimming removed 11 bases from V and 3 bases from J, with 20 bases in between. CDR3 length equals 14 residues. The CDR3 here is CAARSGQNHYEQYF. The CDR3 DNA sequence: TGTGCCGCTCGATCCGGACAGAACCACTACGAGCAGTACTTC.

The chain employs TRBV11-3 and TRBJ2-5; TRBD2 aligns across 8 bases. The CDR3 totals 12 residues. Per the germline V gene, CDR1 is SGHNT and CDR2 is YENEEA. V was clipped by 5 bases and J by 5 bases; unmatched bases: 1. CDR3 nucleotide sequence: TGTGCCAGCAGCCGGGGGGGGGAGACCCAGTACTTC. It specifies CASSRGGETQYF.

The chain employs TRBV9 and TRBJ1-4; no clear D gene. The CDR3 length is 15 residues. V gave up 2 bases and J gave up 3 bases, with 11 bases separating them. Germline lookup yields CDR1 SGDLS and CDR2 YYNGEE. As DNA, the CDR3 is TGTGCCAGCAGCGTTATCGGGGAAGCTAATGAAAAACTGTTTTTT. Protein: CASSVIGEANEKLFF.

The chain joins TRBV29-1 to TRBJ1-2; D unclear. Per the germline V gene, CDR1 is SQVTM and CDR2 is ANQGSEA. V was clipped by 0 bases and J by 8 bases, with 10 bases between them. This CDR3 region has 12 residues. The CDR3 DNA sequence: TGCAGCGTTGAAGATGGAGGTTGGGGCTACACCTTC. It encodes CSVEDGGWGYTF. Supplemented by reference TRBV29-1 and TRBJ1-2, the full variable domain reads SAVISQKPSRDICQRGTSLTIQCQVDSQVTMMFWYRQQPGQSLTLIATANQGSEATYESGFVIDKFPISRPNLTFSTLTVSNMSPEDSSIYLCSVEDGGWGYTFGSGTRLTVV.

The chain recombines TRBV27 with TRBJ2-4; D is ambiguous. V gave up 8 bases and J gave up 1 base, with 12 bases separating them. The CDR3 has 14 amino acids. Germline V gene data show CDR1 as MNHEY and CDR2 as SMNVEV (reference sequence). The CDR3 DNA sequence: TGTGCCAGCGGCTCGCTCGGGGCCAAAAACATTCAGTACTTC. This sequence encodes CASGSLGAKNIQYF.

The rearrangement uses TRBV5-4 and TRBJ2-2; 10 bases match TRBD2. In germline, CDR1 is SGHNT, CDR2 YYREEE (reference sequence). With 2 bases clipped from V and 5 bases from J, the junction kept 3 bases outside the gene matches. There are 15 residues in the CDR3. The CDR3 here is CASSFGSGRTGELFF. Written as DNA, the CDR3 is TGTGCCAGCAGCTTTGGTAGCGGGAGGACCGGGGAGCTGTTTTTT.

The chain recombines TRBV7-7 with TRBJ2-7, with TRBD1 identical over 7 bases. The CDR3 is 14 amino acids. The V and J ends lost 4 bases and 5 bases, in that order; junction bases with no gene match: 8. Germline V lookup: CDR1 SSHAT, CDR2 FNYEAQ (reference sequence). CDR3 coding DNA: TGTGCCAGCAGCTCCCGACAGGGTTCGGACGAGCAGTACTTC. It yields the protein CASSSRQGSDEQYF.

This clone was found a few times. The CDR3 DNA reads as TGTGCCAGCAGTTACTCGTATCAGGGTGGGGAAAAACTGTTTTTT. This sequence encodes CASSYSYQGGEKLFF. The chain recombines TRBV6-5 with TRBJ1-4, with D possibly being TRBD1 (5 bases). The CDR3 covers 15 residues. Trimming took off 0 bases at V and 8 bases at J, with 13 bases between the two ends. Germline values: CDR1 MNHEY, CDR2 SVGAGI.

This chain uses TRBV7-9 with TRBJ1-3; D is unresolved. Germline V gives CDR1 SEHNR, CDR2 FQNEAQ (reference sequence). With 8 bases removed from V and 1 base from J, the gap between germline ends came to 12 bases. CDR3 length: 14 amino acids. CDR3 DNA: TGTGCCAGCCGGTACCGGGATTCTGGAAACACCATATATTTT. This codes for CASRYRDSGNTIYF. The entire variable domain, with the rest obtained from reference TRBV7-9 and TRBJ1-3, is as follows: DTGVSQNPRHKITKRGQNVTFRCDPISEHNRLYWYRQTLGQGPEFLTYFQNEAQLEKSRLLSDRFSAERPKGSFSTLEIQRTEQGDSAMYLCASRYRDSGNTIYFGEGSWLTVV.

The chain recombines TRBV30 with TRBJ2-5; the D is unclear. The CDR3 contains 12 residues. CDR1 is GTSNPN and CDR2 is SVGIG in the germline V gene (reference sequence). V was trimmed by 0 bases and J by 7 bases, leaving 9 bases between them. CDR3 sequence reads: CAWSVDSRTQYF. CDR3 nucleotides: TGTGCCTGGAGTGTCGACTCGAGGACCCAGTACTTC.

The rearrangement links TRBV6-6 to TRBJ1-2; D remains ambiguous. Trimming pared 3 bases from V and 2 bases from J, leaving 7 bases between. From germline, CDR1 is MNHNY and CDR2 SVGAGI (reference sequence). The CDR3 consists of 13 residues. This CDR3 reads CASSYTSNYGYTF. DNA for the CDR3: TGTGCCAGCAGTTATACATCGAACTATGGCTACACCTTC.

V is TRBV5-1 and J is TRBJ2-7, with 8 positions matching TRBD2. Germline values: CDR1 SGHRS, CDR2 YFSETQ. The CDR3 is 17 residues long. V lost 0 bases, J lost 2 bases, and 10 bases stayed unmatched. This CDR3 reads CASSLVSGLAAPYEQYF. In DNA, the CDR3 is TGCGCCAGCAGCTTGGTCTCCGGACTAGCAGCCCCCTACGAGCAGTACTTC.